One and the same sample provided the 23 T cell receptor beta chains below, sequenced in a study of identical twins. TCRdb reprocessed the 5' RACE reads with MiXCR, giving one entry per CDR3 protein. The sample consists of 700,000 or so distinct CDR3 sequences, around 8.6% of them appearing once. The same data also went into a second study, on yellow fever vaccine responses in identical twins.

Material: PBMCs. The receptors come from a woman aged 18 to 35 in good health.

This clonotype was seen repeatedly, ten times or more. V is TRBV6-2 or TRBV6-3 and J is TRBJ2-7; D not certain. CDR3 length: 12 amino acids. CDR1 MNHEY and CDR2 SVGEGT come from the germline V gene. V dropped 0 bases and J dropped 5 bases, with 5 bases sitting between them. CDR3 region: CASSYSIDEQYF. CDR3 DNA sequence: TGTGCCAGCAGTTACTCTATAGACGAGCAGTACTTC.

This clonotype was recorded a few times. The chain employs TRBV12-3 or TRBV12-4 and TRBJ1-4; D is possibly TRBD1 (5 bases). This CDR3 is built from 14 residues. V dropped 4 bases and J dropped 10 bases, with 16 bases sitting between them. The CDR3 DNA sequence: TGTGCCAGCAGTTCTCAGGGTCCCCGGGGAAAACTGTTTTTT. Translating it yields CASSSQGPRGKLFF.

The V gene is TRBV2, the J gene TRBJ2-7; TRBD1 might be the D (5 bases). The V end lost 3 bases, the J end lost 3 bases, and 15 bases lay between the germline ends. The length of the CDR3 is 15 residues. CDR1 is SNHLY, CDR2 FYNNEI, per germline. This chain's CDR3 is CASSDGQGWIYEQYF. CDR3 nucleotides: TGTGCCAGCAGTGATGGGCAGGGTTGGATCTACGAGCAGTACTTC.

This clonotype has a count of ten or more. Compared with germline, one end of the junction differs, possibly owing to a read error. V gene TRBV5-1 combines with J gene TRBJ1-2; TRBD1 aligns across 7 bases. The V gene's germline CDR1 is SGHRS and CDR2 YFSETQ. CDR3 length: 15 residues. The CDR3 protein is CASSLDGQAAYGYTF. The DNA for the CDR3 is TGCGCCAGCAGTTTGGACGGACAGGCCGCCTATGGCTACACCTTC.

This chain uses TRBV4-2 with TRBJ2-3; 15 nucleotides match TRBD2. Germline CDR1 is LGHNA and CDR2 is YNFKEQ. The CDR3 spans 19 residues. The trim removed 3 bases at V and 0 bases at J, leaving 7 bases unmatched. CDR3 bases: TGTGCCAGCAGCCACCCTGGACTAGCGGGAGGGTCTAGCACAGATACGCAGTATTTT. This encodes CASSHPGLAGGSSTDTQYF.

Ten or more counts support this clonotype. The V gene is TRBV4-2, the J gene TRBJ2-1; 7 bases map to TRBD1. With V trimmed by 4 bases and J by 7 bases, 7 bases remained unmatched. The germline V gene encodes CDR1 LGHNA and CDR2 YNFKEQ. CDR3 length equals 14 residues. For the CDR3, the DNA is TGTGCCAGCAGCCCAGGGGGAAAGAAAAATGAGCAGTTCTTC. It translates to CASSPGGKKNEQFF.

A few counts support this clonotype. CDR3 DNA: TGTGCCAGTAGCACGGCGGGGGGGAACGGTGAGCAGTTCTTC. It yields the protein CASSTAGGNGEQFF. The chain couples TRBV7-9 to TRBJ2-1, with 9 nucleotides matching TRBD2. Germline V gene lookup returns CDR1 SEHNR and CDR2 FQNEAQ (reference sequence). Trimming removed 9 bases from V and 9 bases from J; junction bases left unmatched: 12. The CDR3 is 14 amino acids. Full variable domain (missing parts from reference TRBV7-9 and TRBJ2-1): DTGVSQNPRHKITKRGQNVTFRCDPISEHNRLYWYRQTLGQGPEFLTYFQNEAQLEKSRLLSDRFSAERPKGSFSTLEIQRTEQGDSAMYLCASSTAGGNGEQFFGPGTRLTVL.

This sequence joins TRBV9 and TRBJ1-4; D is perhaps TRBD1 (6 bases). The CDR3 extends over 14 amino acids. Per germline, CDR1 SGDLS and CDR2 YYNGEE. The V end lost 4 bases, the J end lost 8 bases, and 15 bases lay between the germline ends. CDR3 region: CASSPPGVQEKLFF. The CDR3 DNA reads as TGTGCCAGCAGCCCCCCAGGGGTTCAGGAAAAACTGTTTTTT.

A few counts support this clonotype. The rearrangement joins TRBV9 to TRBJ1-1; D remains unclear. CDR1 is SGDLS and CDR2 is YYNGEE in the germline V gene. This CDR3 contains 13 residues. Between the trimmed V and J ends, which lost 0 bases and 3 bases, there was a span of 6 bases. CDR3 sequence (DNA): TGTGCCAGCAGCGTAGATTGGTACACTGAAGCTTTCTTT. Amino acid sequence: CASSVDWYTEAFF.

This rearrangement joins TRBV2 to TRBJ2-3; D gene ambiguous. V was pared by 2 bases and J by 0 bases, with 9 bases between. The CDR3 has 15 amino acids. The germline V gene has CDR1 SNHLY and CDR2 FYNNEI. The CDR3 DNA reads as TGTGCCAGCAGTGAAAGGGCAATGAGCACAGATACGCAGTATTTT. As protein: CASSERAMSTDTQYF.

There are many counts of this clonotype. The rearrangement joins TRBV4-3 to TRBJ2-2, with TRBD1 as a possible D gene (6 bases). Germline values: CDR1 LGHNA, CDR2 YSLEER. Between the trimmed V and J ends, which lost 0 bases and 0 bases, there was a span of 14 bases. This CDR3 has 18 residues. CDR3 amino acids: CASSQESSGDPNTGELFF. The CDR3, as DNA: TGCGCCAGCAGCCAAGAAAGCTCAGGGGACCCGAACACCGGGGAGCTGTTTTTT.

The chain has TRBV20-1 and TRBJ2-1; D remains ambiguous. The CDR3 contains 14 residues. Trimming removed 3 bases from V and 6 bases from J, with 15 bases in between. The germline V gene has CDR1 DFQATT and CDR2 SNEGSKA (reference sequence). CDR3 sequence (DNA): TGCAGTGCTAGTACTAAGGGTCTGTTCAATGAGCAGTTCTTC. This encodes CSASTKGLFNEQFF.

The CDR3 DNA follows: TGCGCCAGCAGCCCTAGGGGGACGAGCACAGATACGCAGTATTTT. Amino acid sequence: CASSPRGTSTDTQYF. The V call is TRBV4-3, the J call TRBJ2-3; a possible D gene is TRBD1 (6 bases). With 4 bases removed from V and 0 bases from J, the gap between germline ends came to 11 bases. CDR3 length equals 15 residues. Looked up from germline, CDR1 is LGHNA and CDR2 is YSLEER.

This clonotype was observed a few times. The CDR3 DNA follows: TGTGCCAGCGGACAGGGGTCATCAGAGACCCAGTACTTC. Translated, it gives CASGQGSSETQYF. V and J are TRBV9 and TRBJ2-5; 9 bases are shared with TRBD1. This CDR3 comprises 13 residues. With 7 bases clipped from V and 4 bases from J, the junction kept 5 bases outside the gene matches. Germline loops: CDR1 SGDLS, CDR2 YYNGEE.

In this sample, this clonotype turned up many times. The chain recombines TRBV29-1 with TRBJ1-2; D is unclear. CDR1 is SQVTM and CDR2 is ANQGSEA in the germline V gene. V shed 6 bases and J shed 4 bases, with 15 bases lying between them. This CDR3 is built from 13 residues. CDR3 bases: TGCAGCGTCACCCCGGCTTCCGGCTATGGCTACACCTTC. Protein: CSVTPASGYGYTF.

This chain joins TRBV20-1 and TRBJ2-1; the match to TRBD1 covers 9 bases. There are 13 residues in the CDR3. The V gene end was trimmed by 6 bases and the J gene end by 5 bases; junction bases not matched to a gene: 5. Germline V gene data show CDR1 as DFQATT and CDR2 as SNEGSKA (reference sequence). The CDR3 DNA sequence: TGCAGTGCCCGGACAGGGGAGGACAATGAGCAGTTCTTC. This sequence encodes CSARTGEDNEQFF.

This clonotype was found a few times. The chain combines TRBV12-3 or TRBV12-4 with TRBJ2-2; 10 positions match TRBD2. The ends lost 6 bases at V and 7 bases at J; junction bases unmatched: 14. This CDR3 region has 17 residues. This chain's CDR3 is CASRQGTSARSGGELFF. DNA for the CDR3: TGTGCCAGCAGACAAGGGACTAGCGCCAGGTCGGGCGGGGAGCTGTTTTTT.

This clonotype has a handful of counts. The chain employs TRBV20-1 and TRBJ2-1, with 7 bases matching TRBD1. The junction had 14 bases not matched to a gene; V was cut back by 0 bases and J by 0 bases. Germline CDR1 and CDR2: DFQATT and SNEGSKA (reference sequence). The CDR3 spans 19 residues. The CDR3 here is CSARDFPGTAPGSYNEQFF. CDR3 nucleotide sequence: TGCAGTGCTAGAGATTTCCCCGGGACAGCCCCGGGCTCCTACAATGAGCAGTTCTTC.

This clonotype was detected ten times or more. V and J are TRBV3-1 and TRBJ2-1; tentative D call: TRBD2 (6 bases). Trimming removed 2 bases at V and 13 bases at J, with 18 bases between. The CDR3 runs to 14 residues. Germline CDR1 reads LGHDT; CDR2 reads YNNKEL (reference sequence). The CDR3 DNA follows: TGTGCCAGCAGCCAACGCCCGGAGGGTCCTCTTCAGTTCTTC. Amino acid sequence: CASSQRPEGPLQFF.

The chain carries TRBV6-2 or TRBV6-3 and TRBJ2-2, with D perhaps matching TRBD1 (5 bases). This CDR3 region has 12 residues. V was trimmed by 8 bases and J by 7 bases, leaving 11 bases between them. The germline CDR1 and CDR2 sequences are MNHEY and SVGEGT. The CDR3 DNA reads TGTGCCAGCGAAAGGGGTAACGGGGAGCTGTTTTTT. Translation: CASERGNGELFF.

Comment on this clonotype: The junction departs from germline at one end; a sequencing error may be responsible. CDR3 in amino acids: CASSLDKGSETQYF. The DNA for the CDR3 is TGTGCTAGCAGCTTAGATAAGGGGAGTGAGACCCAGTACTTC. The chain employs TRBV7-7 and TRBJ2-5; tentatively, D is TRBD1 or TRBD2 (5 bases each). Germline V lookup: CDR1 SSHAT, CDR2 FNYEAQ (reference sequence). The CDR3 extends over 14 amino acids.

This clonotype occurred a few times. V is TRBV15 and J is TRBJ2-2; D unclear. Trimming stripped 9 bases from V and 0 bases from J, with 11 bases between. CDR3 size: 14 residues. Per germline, CDR1 LNHNV and CDR2 YYDKDF (reference sequence). As DNA, the CDR3 is TGTGCCACTGGGATCCGGGCGAACACCGGGGAGCTGTTTTTT. Translating it yields CATGIRANTGELFF.

The chain couples TRBV29-1 to TRBJ2-7, with TRBD1 as a possible D gene (6 bases). The CDR3 runs 12 residues. V lost 1 base and J 6 bases, leaving 10 bases between the germline ends. Germline loops: CDR1 SQVTM, CDR2 ANQGSEA. The CDR3 DNA follows: TGCAGCGTTGAAGGCGTCAGGGGCGAGCAGTACTTC. Amino acids: CSVEGVRGEQYF.